These T cell receptor beta chains were read from a single sample in a study of Ad26.COV2.S vaccination and SARS-CoV-2 variants. Assay: immunoSEQ multiplex PCR; the TCRdb copy retains only in-frame clones and omits some. Here the sample spans 200,000 to 300,000 clones, around 88% being singletons. Sequencing used peripheral blood, obtained in a trial of Ad26.COV2.S vaccine versus placebo. Every receptor here comes from a person between 18 and 65 years old who received the Ad26.COV2.S COVID-19 vaccine or a placebo. CDR3s include the opening cysteine and the closing phenylalanine or tryptophan. A D gene is named only where the DNA matches it firmly. Clone size is stated in some rows and not others, as once, few, many or a class when expanded.

d_call,v_call,clone_size,j_call,cdr3_nt,cdr3_aa
TRBD1,TRBV3-1/TRBV3-2,NA,TRBJ2-2,TGTGCCAGCAGCCAAGAAGAAGGCCGCTACAGGGGGCGACGCACCGGGGAGCTGTTTTTT,CASSQEEGRYRGRRTGELFF
TRBD2,TRBV27,NA,TRBJ2-5,TGTGCCAGCAGTTTATTCAGCGGGAGGGCCACAGAGACCCAGTACTTC,CASSLFSGRATETQYF
NA,TRBV19,once,TRBJ2-1,TGTGCCAGTAGTATATTAGACAACGTGGTGAATGAGCAGTTCTTC,CASSILDNVVNEQFF
NA,TRBV12-3/TRBV12-4,few,TRBJ1-1,TGTGCCAGCAGTTTACTGGGGGGAGCTTTCTTT,CASSLLGGAFF
NA,TRBV27,NA,TRBJ1-1,TGTGCCAGCAGTTTATCGCCCGGACACACTGAAGCTTTCTTT,CASSLSPGHTEAFF
TRBD2,TRBV7-2,NA,TRBJ2-7,TGTGCCAGCAGCTTAGGCGGGGGGGCTGTTGAGCAGTACTTC,CASSLGGGAVEQYF
NA,TRBV25-1,NA,TRBJ2-7,TGTGCCACCAACGACGGCTACGAGCAGTACTTC,CATNDGYEQYF
NA,TRBV10-3,NA,TRBJ2-2,TGTGCCATCAGTGACCTGGACTTCGGGGAGCTGTTTTTT,CAISDLDFGELFF
TRBD1,TRBV6-1,NA,TRBJ1-2,TGTGCCAGCAGTGAAGCGAACCAGGGGGTGGCCTATGGCTACACCTTC,CASSEANQGVAYGYTF
NA,TRBV7-3,NA,TRBJ2-3,TGTGCCAGCAGCTTAGGGAACAGCGCGACGGGTACGCAGTATTTT,CASSLGNSATGTQYF
NA,TRBV6-5,once,TRBJ1-1,TGTGCCAGCCAAAAGGGGATGAACACTGAAGCTTTCTTT,CASQKGMNTEAFF
TRBD2,TRBV18,NA,TRBJ2-1,TGTGCCAGCACTCTTCAAGGAGCTAGCGGATACAATGAGCAGTTCTTC,CASTLQGASGYNEQFF
NA,TRBV20-1,NA,TRBJ2-7,TGCAGTGCTAGAGGAGGATACGAGCAGTACTTC,CSARGGYEQYF
NA,TRBV2,NA,TRBJ2-1,TGTGCCAGCAGTGAAACCGTAGCGCAGGCCGATGAGCAGTTCTTC,CASSETVAQADEQFF
TRBD1,TRBV27,NA,TRBJ1-4,TGTGCCAGCAGGCCGGGACAGGGTCGTGTGACTAATGAAAAACTGTTTTTT,CASRPGQGRVTNEKLFF
TRBD1,TRBV5-1,NA,TRBJ1-2,TGCGCCAGCAGCGCACCGGGACAGGGAATCGATGGCTACACCTTC,CASSAPGQGIDGYTF
NA,TRBV5-6,NA,TRBJ2-3,TGTGCCAGCAGCTTGGATTGGGATACGCAGTATTTT,CASSLDWDTQYF
NA,TRBV7-3,NA,TRBJ2-2,TGTGCCAGCAGCGTCGATAGGAGGACCGGGGAGCTGTTTTTT,CASSVDRRTGELFF
TRBD1,TRBV11-3,NA,TRBJ1-1,TGTGCCAGCAGCTTACAGGGGGCCACTGAAGCTTTCTTT,CASSLQGATEAFF
NA,TRBV7-8,NA,TRBJ1-4,TGTGCCAGCAGCCGCTCGCGAGGGGAAAAACTGTTTTTT,CASSRSRGEKLFF
NA,TRBV4-3,NA,TRBJ2-1,TGCGCCAGCAGCGGCGACCCCTTCGGTGAGCAGTTCTTC,CASSGDPFGEQFF
NA,TRBV7-2,NA,TRBJ1-6,TGTGCCAGCAGCTTAGATGGCGGATATAATTCACCCCTCCACTTT,CASSLDGGYNSPLHF
NA,TRBV7-2,NA,TRBJ1-2,TGTGCCAGCAGCACCCAACAGGGCGTCTATGGCTACACCTTC,CASSTQQGVYGYTF
NA,TRBV5-1,NA,TRBJ1-4,TGCGCCAGCAGCCGAGCGGGGGGCGAAACTAATGAAAAACTGTTTTTT,CASSRAGGETNEKLFF
TRBD1,TRBV24-1,NA,TRBJ2-3,TGTGCCACCAGTGAATCCGACAGGGGGGCAGATACGCAGTATTTT,CATSESDRGADTQYF
NA,TRBV4-2,NA,TRBJ2-5,TGTGCCAGCAGCCGAGGGGGTACTTACCAAGAGACCCAGTACTTC,CASSRGGTYQETQYF
NA,TRBV4-3,NA,TRBJ1-1,TGCGCCAGCAGCCAAGAATGGGTGACAGGAGAACCTGAAGCTTTCTTT,CASSQEWVTGEPEAFF
NA,TRBV19,NA,TRBJ2-1,TGTGCCAGTAGTTCGCGGGGGCGGAATGAGCAGTTCTTC,CASSSRGRNEQFF
NA,TRBV4-2,NA,TRBJ1-3,TGTGCCAGCAGCCAGGGGATTGCGATTGGAAACACCATATATTTT,CASSQGIAIGNTIYF
NA,TRBV27,NA,TRBJ2-5,TGTGCCAGCAGTCCGCCTACCCCAGGGGTCATCGGGACCCAGTACTTC,CASSPPTPGVIGTQYF
NA,TRBV6-2/TRBV6-3,few,TRBJ1-2,TGTGCCAGCAGTTACTCGAGGGTTCACGGCATTCCTAGGGATGGCTACACCTTC,CASSYSRVHGIPRDGYTF
TRBD2,TRBV7-6,NA,TRBJ2-1,TGTGCCAGCAGCTTAGTAGAGACTAGCGGGAGGGGCGCCCACAATGAGCAGTTCTTC,CASSLVETSGRGAHNEQFF
NA,TRBV29-1,NA,TRBJ2-3,TGCAGCGTTGGTGGGGCAAGCACAGATACGCAGTATTTT,CSVGGASTDTQYF
NA,TRBV23-1,NA,TRBJ1-5,TGCGCCAGCAGTCCCCGGGCAGTTAGCAATCAGCCCCAGCATTTT,CASSPRAVSNQPQHF
NA,TRBV7-2,NA,TRBJ2-3,TGTGCCAGCAGCAGATGGAGGGCCCCAGATACGCAGTATTTT,CASSRWRAPDTQYF
TRBD1,TRBV6-2/TRBV6-3,NA,TRBJ1-6,TGTGCCAGCAGCCCCACAGGGGGCGGCTCACCCCTCCACTTT,CASSPTGGGSPLHF
NA,TRBV4-1,few,TRBJ1-6,TGCGCCAGCAGCCAATGGGCAACAGCTAATAATTCACCCCTCCACTTT,CASSQWATANNSPLHF
NA,TRBV6-2/TRBV6-3,NA,TRBJ1-5,TGTGCCAGCAGTTCCCCCCTACAGAAGGGTGATCAGCCCCAGCATTTT,CASSSPLQKGDQPQHF
NA,TRBV6-5,NA,TRBJ1-5,TGTGCCAGCAGTTACAGGGTGGGCAATCAGCCCCAGCATTTT,CASSYRVGNQPQHF
NA,TRBV13,NA,TRBJ1-2,TGTGCCAGCAGAGTGGGACTGATTAACTATGGCTACACCTTC,CASRVGLINYGYTF
NA,TRBV4-1,NA,TRBJ1-4,TGCGCCAGCAGCCTGATCCGGACTCCCACTAATGAAAAACTGTTTTTT,CASSLIRTPTNEKLFF
TRBD1,TRBV18,NA,TRBJ2-7,TGTGCCAGCTCACCCGGGACAGGGGGAAACGAGCAGTACTTC,CASSPGTGGNEQYF
TRBD1,TRBV2,NA,TRBJ1-2,TGTGCCAGCAGTGAGGACAGGAGATACTATGGCTACACCTTC,CASSEDRRYYGYTF
NA,TRBV6-5,NA,TRBJ1-1,TGTGCCAGCAGCACGTATCAGGGTCGGAGCACTGAAGCTTTCTTT,CASSTYQGRSTEAFF
NA,TRBV2,NA,TRBJ1-4,TGTGCCAGCACCCCCATTGCTGGGGCCGGTAATGAAAAACTGTTTTTT,CASTPIAGAGNEKLFF
NA,TRBV10-3,NA,TRBJ2-5,TGTGCCACTCAACCCTCATCCGCCCAAGAGACCCAGTACTTC,CATQPSSAQETQYF
NA,TRBV2,few,TRBJ1-2,TGTGCCAGCAGAGAGAGAGGGAATTTTAACTATGGCTACACCTTC,CASRERGNFNYGYTF
TRBD1,TRBV4-3,NA,TRBJ2-3,TGCGCCAGCAGCCTAGGGCTACGGACAGGGACCACAGATACGCAGTATTTT,CASSLGLRTGTTDTQYF
TRBD2,TRBV24-1,NA,TRBJ2-5,TGTGCCACCAGCAAGGGACTAGCGGGGCAAGAGACCCAGTACTTC,CATSKGLAGQETQYF
TRBD2,TRBV5-6,NA,TRBJ2-1,TGTGCCAGCAGCTTCGGGAGGCAGCAGTTCTTC,CASSFGRQQFF
NA,TRBV9,NA,TRBJ2-3,TGTGCCAGCAGCGAAGGACAGCCGGATACGCAGTATTTT,CASSEGQPDTQYF